Sequencing of this TCR beta chain was carried out in a study of blood T cell repertoires in COVID-19 (dated by TCRdb to the early 2020s). Describing the broader study: Samples covering the acute and convalescent phases of COVID-19 were provided by collaborators in the United States, Italy and Spain. A freely available public database, intended as a resource for researchers studying the immune response to SARS-CoV-2, is where the repertoires were released. Where available, HLA class I and class II types were taken from metadata supplied by the sample provider and were not determined by assay-based typing. Nearly every sample came with metadata listing a de-identified subject ID, COVID-19 status, age in years and sex. Samples came from the ongoing ImmuneRACE study (first 160 participants) plus 1,254 subjects from 6 global collaborators. The prospective study material was composed of cDNA or gDNA derived from T cells, B-cell-depleted T cells, or PBMCs. The dataset comprised deeply sampled blood TCRbeta repertoires from subjects exposed to, actively infected with, or recovered from COVID-19.

TCRbeta CDR3 regions were amplified from genomic DNA using the immunoSEQ Assay, a bias-controlled multiplex PCR. The authors processed their data as follows. Nucleated cell counts per sample were estimated from amplification of reference gene primers within the assay. To quantify the absolute abundance of each unique TCRbeta CDR3 rearrangement, sequence reads were collapsed and filtered. For each sample, productive Simpson clonality was calculated by taking the square root of Simpson's diversity index across productive rearrangements. TCRdb took this table from immuneACCESS and kept in-frame rearrangements with V and J called. Such tables lack part of the clones; where checked against another copy, unresolved V genes explain under half of the gap, and the rest is unexplained. V and J calls and clone size are copied from that table; D and trimming were computed from the DNA. This sample lists approximately 150,000 clones; 87% were detected once. The ten most abundant clones make up approximately 10% of the sample.

Looking up the germline V gene yields CDR1 ENHRY and CDR2 SYGVKD. The germline V end is reduced by 10 bases and the J end by 4 bases; junction bases left unmatched: 15. From the cysteine through the phenylalanine, the CDR3 covers 16 amino acids. Kept here is only the CDR3 DNA, which spans 48 bases and is read in frame from base 1. The paper as a whole reports these results and caveats: The amount of clinical and demographic metadata varied by source and participant and was provided uncurated.

Regarding this clone: Its recognized antigen is unknown. Base qualities are not recorded, but no much larger clone differs from it by a single base.

Participants in the prospective study were aged roughly 18 to 100 years, lived in about two dozen United States geographic areas, and enrolled through a virtual design. In the prospective study, cohorts were assigned on the basis of participant-reported clinical history obtained from a screening survey and a study questionnaire. For ImmuneRACE Cohort 3, a participant was defined as recovered based on two consecutive negative NP/OP PCR tests, clearance by a healthcare professional, or resolution of symptoms. In the prospective study, mobile phlebotomists collected whole blood, serum and a nasopharyngeal or oropharyngeal swab from each participant. Over an approximately 2-month period, participants in the prospective study had the option of providing additional blood draws and questionnaires. Before DNA extraction, prospective study blood samples were shipped either frozen or at room temperature.

The receptor was isolated from a man aged 60 to 75 who had recovered from COVID-19. Sample: PBMCs or T cells enriched from blood (not recorded which). The V and J genes are TRBV10-3 and TRBJ1-3; TRBD1 fits 8 bases in the junction. The CDR3 region has the sequence CATHPDRATAGNTIYF. The DNA sequence is as follows: TGTGCCACACATCCGGACAGGGCAACAGCGGGAAACACCATATATTTT.